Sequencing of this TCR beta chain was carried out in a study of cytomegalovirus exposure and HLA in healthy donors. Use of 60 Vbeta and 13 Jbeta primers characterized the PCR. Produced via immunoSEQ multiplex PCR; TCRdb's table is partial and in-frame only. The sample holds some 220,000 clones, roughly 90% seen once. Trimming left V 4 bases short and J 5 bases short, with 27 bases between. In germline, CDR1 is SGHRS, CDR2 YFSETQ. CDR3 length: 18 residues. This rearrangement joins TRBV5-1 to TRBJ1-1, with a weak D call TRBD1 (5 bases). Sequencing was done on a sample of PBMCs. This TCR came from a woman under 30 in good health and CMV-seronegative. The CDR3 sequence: CASSPQGPGKGFETEAFF. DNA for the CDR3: TGCGCCAGCAGCCCCCAAGGGCCAGGGAAGGGCTTCGAGACTGAAGCTTTCTTT.